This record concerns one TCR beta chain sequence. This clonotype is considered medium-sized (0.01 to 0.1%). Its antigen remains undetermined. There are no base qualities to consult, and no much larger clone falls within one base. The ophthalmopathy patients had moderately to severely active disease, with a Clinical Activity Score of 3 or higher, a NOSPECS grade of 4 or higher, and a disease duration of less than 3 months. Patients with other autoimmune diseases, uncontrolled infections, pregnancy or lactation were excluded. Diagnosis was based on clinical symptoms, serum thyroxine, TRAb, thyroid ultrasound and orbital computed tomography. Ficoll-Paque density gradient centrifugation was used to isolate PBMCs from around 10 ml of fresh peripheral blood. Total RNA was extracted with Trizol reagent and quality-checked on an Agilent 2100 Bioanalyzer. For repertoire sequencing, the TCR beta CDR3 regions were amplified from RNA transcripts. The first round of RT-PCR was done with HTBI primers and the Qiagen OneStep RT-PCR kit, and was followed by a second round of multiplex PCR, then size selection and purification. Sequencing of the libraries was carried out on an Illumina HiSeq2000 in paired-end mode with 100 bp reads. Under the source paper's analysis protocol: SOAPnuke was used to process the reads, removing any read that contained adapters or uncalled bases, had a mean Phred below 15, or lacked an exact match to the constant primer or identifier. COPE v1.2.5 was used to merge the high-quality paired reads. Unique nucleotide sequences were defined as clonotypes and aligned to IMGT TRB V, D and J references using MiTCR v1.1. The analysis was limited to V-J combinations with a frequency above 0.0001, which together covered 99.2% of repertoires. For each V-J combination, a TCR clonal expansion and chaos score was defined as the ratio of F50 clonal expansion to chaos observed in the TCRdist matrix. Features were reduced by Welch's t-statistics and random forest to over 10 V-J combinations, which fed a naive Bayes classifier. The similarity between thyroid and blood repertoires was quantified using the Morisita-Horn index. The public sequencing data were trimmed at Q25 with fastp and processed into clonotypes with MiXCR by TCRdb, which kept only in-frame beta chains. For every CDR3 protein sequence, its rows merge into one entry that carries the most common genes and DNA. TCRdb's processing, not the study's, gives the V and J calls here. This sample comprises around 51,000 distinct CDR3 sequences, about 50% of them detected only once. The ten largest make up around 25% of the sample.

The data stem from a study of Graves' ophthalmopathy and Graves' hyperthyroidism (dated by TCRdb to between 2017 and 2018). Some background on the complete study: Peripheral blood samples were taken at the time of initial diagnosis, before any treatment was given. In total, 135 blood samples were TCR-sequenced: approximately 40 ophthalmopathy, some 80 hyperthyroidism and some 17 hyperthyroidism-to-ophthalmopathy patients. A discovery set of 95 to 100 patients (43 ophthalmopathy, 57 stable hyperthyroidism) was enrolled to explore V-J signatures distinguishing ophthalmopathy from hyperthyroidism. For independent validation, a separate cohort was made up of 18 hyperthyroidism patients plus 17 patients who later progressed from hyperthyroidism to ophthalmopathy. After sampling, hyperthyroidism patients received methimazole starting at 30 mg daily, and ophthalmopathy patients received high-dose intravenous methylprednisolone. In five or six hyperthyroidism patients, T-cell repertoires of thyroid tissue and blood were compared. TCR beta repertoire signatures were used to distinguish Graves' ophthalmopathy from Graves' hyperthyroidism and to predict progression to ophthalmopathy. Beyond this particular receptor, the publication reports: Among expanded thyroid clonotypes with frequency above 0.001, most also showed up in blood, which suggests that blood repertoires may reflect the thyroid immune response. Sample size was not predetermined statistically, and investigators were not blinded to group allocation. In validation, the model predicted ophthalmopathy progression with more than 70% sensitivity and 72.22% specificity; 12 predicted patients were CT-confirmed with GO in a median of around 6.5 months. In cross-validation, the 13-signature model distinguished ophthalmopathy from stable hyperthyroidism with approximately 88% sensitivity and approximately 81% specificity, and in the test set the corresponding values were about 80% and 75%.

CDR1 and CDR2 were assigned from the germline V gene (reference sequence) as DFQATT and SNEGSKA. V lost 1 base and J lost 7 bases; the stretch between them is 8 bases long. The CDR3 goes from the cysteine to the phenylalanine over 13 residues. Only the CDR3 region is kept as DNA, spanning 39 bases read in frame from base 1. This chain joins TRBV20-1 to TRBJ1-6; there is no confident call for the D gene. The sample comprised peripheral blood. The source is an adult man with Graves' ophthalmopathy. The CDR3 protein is CSARADQNSPLHF. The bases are TGCAGTGCTAGAGCCGACCAGAATTCACCCCTCCACTTT.